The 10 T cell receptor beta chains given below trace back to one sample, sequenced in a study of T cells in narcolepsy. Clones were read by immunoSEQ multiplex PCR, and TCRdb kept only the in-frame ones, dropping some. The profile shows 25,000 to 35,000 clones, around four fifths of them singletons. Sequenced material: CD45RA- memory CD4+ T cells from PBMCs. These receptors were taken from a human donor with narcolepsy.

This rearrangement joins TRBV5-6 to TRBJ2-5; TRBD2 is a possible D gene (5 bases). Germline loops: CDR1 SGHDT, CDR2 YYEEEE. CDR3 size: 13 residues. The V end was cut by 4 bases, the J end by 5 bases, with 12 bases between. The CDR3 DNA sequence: TGTGCCAGCAGCCCCCTAGCTTACGAGACCCAGTACTTC. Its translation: CASSPLAYETQYF. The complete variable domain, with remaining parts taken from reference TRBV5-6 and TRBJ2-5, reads DAGVTQSPTHLIKTRGQQVTLRCSPKSGHDTVSWYQQALGQGPQFIFQYYEEEERQRGNFPDRFSGHQFPNYSSELNVNALLLGDSALYLCASSPLAYETQYFGPGTRLLVL.

In DNA form, the CDR3 reads TGTGCCAGCAGCCAAGATCTCCGTTCTGGGACAGGGCAAGAGACCCAGTACTTC. This codes for CASSQDLRSGTGQETQYF. The chain couples TRBV4-2 to TRBJ2-5; 9 nucleotides line up with TRBD1. The CDR3 spans 18 residues. Germline V CDR1 and CDR2: LGHNA, YNFKEQ. V was clipped by 0 bases and J by 2 bases; unmatched bases: 10.

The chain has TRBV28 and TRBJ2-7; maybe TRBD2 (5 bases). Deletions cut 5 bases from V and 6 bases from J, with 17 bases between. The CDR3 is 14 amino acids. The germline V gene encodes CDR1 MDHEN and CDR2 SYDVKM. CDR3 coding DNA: TGTGCCAGCAGTCCCATCAGTCCGGGGTTCGAGCAGTACTTC. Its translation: CASSPISPGFEQYF.

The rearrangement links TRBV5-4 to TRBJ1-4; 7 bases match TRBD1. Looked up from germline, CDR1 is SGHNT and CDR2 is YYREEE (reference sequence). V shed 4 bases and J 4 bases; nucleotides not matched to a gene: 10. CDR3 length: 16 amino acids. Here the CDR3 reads CASSGRPGTVNEKLFF. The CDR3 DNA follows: TGTGCCAGCAGCGGACGACCCGGGACAGTTAATGAAAAACTGTTTTTT.

The CDR3 DNA is TGCGCCAGCAGCTTAGATACTAGCGGGGGCTCAAATGAGCAGTTCTTC. Protein sequence: CASSLDTSGGSNEQFF. V and J are TRBV5-1 and TRBJ2-1, with 11 bases fitting TRBD2. Germline-derived CDR1 and CDR2 are SGHRS and YFSETQ. The CDR3 loop spans 16 amino acids. V shed 2 bases and J 7 bases; nucleotides not matched to a gene: 8.

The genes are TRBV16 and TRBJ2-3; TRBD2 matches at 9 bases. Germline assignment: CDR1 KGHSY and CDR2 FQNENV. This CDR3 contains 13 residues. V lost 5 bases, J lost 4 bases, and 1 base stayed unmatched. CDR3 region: CASSGLASDTQYF. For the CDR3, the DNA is TGTGCCAGCAGCGGACTAGCGTCAGATACGCAGTATTTT. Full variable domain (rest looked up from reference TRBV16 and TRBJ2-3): GEEVAQTPKHLVRGEGQKAKLYCAPIKGHSYVFWYQQVLKNEFKFLISFQNENVFDETGMPKERFSAKCLPNSPCSLEIQATKLEDSAVYFCASSGLASDTQYFGPGTRLTVL.

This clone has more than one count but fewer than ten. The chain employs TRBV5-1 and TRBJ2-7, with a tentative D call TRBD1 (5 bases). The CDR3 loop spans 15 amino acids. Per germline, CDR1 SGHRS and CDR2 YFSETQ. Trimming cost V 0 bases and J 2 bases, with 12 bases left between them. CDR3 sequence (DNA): TGCGCCAGCAGCTTGGACAGTGGGGCCCCCTACGAGCAGTACTTC. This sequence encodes CASSLDSGAPYEQYF.

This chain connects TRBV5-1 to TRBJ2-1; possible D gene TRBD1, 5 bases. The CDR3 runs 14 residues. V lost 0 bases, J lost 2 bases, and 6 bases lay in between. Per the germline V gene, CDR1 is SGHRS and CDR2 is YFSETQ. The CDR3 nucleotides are TGCGCCAGCAGCTTGGGACAGACCTACAATGAGCAGTTCTTC. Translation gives CASSLGQTYNEQFF.

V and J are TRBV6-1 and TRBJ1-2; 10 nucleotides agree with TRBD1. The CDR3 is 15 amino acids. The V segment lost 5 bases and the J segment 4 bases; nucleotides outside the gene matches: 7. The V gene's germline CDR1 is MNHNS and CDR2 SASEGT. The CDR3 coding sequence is TGTGCCAGCAGTAAGACGGACAGGGGGGCCTATGGCTACACCTTC. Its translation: CASSKTDRGAYGYTF.

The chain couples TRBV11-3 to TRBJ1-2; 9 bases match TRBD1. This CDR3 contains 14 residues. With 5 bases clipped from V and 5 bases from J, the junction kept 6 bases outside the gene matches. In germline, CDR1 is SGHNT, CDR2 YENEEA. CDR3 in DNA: TGTGCCAGCAGCCGCCAGACAGGGGGGTATGGCTACACCTTC. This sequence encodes CASSRQTGGYGYTF.